This T cell receptor (beta chain) was identified in a study of CD4 T cells in relation to SARS-CoV-2 and coronaviruses. The unexposed donors gave CD4+ T cells in 2011-2018, prior to COVID-19. After approximately 10 days of culture, CD4+ T cells were isolated. Testing used SARS-CoV-2 S/N and four cold-coronavirus spikes on unexposed-donor CD4+ T cells, cells permitting. Profiled with immunoSEQ multiplex PCR; TCRdb holds only in-frame clones, not every one. Altogether more than 20,000 clones are present, about 81% being singletons, with the ten largest covering about 12%. Deletions cut 1 base from V and 6 bases from J, with 9 bases between. Germline V gives CDR1 MNHEY, CDR2 SMNVEV (reference sequence). This CDR3 is 13 amino acids long. As regards this clone: The antigen is not known.

V is TRBV27 and J is TRBJ1-1, with a weak D call TRBD1 (6 bases). The TCR comes from a human donor in good health. Sequenced material: CD4+ T cells from PBMCs, cultured in vitro. CDR3: CASSLFRQAEAFF. Written as DNA, the CDR3 is TGTGCCAGCAGTTTATTTAGACAGGCTGAAGCTTTCTTT.